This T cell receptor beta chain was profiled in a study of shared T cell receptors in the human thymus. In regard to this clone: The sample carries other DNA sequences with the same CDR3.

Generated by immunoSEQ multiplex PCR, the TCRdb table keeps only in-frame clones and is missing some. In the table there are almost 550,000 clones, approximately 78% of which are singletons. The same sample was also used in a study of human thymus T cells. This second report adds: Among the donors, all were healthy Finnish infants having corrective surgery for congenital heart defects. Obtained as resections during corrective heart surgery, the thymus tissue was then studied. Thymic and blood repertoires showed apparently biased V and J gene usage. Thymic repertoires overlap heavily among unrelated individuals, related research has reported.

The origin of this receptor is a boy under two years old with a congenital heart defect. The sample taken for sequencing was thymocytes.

The CDR3 nucleotides are TGTGCCAGCAGTGGTTCGTACGAGCAGTACTTC. Translated, it gives CASSGSYEQYF. The V gene is TRBV2, the J gene TRBJ2-7; D is unresolved. Germline values: CDR1 SNHLY, CDR2 FYNNEI. The CDR3 covers 11 residues. Deletions cut 4 bases from V and 4 bases from J, with 5 bases between.